The clone carrying this T cell receptor beta chain was counted many times. The sample comes from a study of early T cells in non-severe SARS-CoV-2 infection. Study-wide context: The authors sequenced bulk RNA from unsorted whole blood, leaving chains unpaired.

Germline V gives CDR1 SGHDT, CDR2 YYEEEE. The CDR3 is 14 amino acids. The V and J ends lost 2 bases and 10 bases respectively, with 13 bases between them. TCRdb reprocessed the 5' RACE reads via MiXCR and lists one record per CDR3 protein. The data show tens of thousands of distinct CDR3 sequences, 8% to 10% seen once. V usage is TRBV5-6 and J usage is TRBJ1-6; D is unclear. Input material: whole blood. The TCR originated in an adult who was a healthcare worker with PCR-confirmed SARS-CoV-2 infection or an uninfected control (not recorded which). The CDR3 here is CASSFRDWRSPLHF. CDR3 bases: TGTGCCAGCAGCTTCCGAGACTGGCGGTCACCCCTCCACTTT.